The rows below give T cell receptor beta chains drawn from one sample of a study of cytomegalovirus exposure and HLA in healthy donors. Assay used: immunoSEQ multiplex PCR; TCRdb lists only in-frame clones, some missing. The sample lists fewer than 90,000 clones; roughly 79% were seen once. Material: PBMCs. The receptors derive from a female donor in good health and CMV-seronegative. Both conserved end residues are part of each CDR3. A D gene is named only where the DNA matches it firmly.

v_call: TRBV2
j_call: TRBJ2-3
d_call: NA
cdr3_aa: CASSVRGLTDTQYF

v_call: TRBV2
j_call: TRBJ1-5
d_call: TRBD1
cdr3_aa: CASGTGGDQPQHF

v_call: TRBV28
j_call: TRBJ1-2
d_call: NA
cdr3_aa: CASSPTDVWGYTF

v_call: TRBV5-6
j_call: TRBJ2-5
d_call: TRBD2
cdr3_aa: CASSRVLGLAGETQYF

v_call: TRBV28
j_call: TRBJ2-7
d_call: TRBD2
cdr3_aa: CANGGSYEQYF

v_call: TRBV6-6
j_call: TRBJ2-7
d_call: NA
cdr3_aa: CASSYGDGGNEQYF

v_call: TRBV28
j_call: TRBJ2-7
d_call: TRBD1
cdr3_aa: CASRPGTGLEQYF

v_call: TRBV4-2
j_call: TRBJ1-4
d_call: NA
cdr3_aa: CASSQDWSRATNEKLFF

v_call: TRBV4-3
j_call: TRBJ2-1
d_call: TRBD2
cdr3_aa: CASSQESGSSYNEQFF

v_call: TRBV9
j_call: TRBJ2-5
d_call: NA
cdr3_aa: CASSVAGGLQETQYF

v_call: TRBV5-1
j_call: TRBJ2-7
d_call: NA
cdr3_aa: CASSLFYRVVGEQYF

v_call: TRBV2
j_call: TRBJ2-5
d_call: NA
cdr3_aa: CASSGRAGDQETQYF

v_call: TRBV4-1
j_call: TRBJ2-7
d_call: NA
cdr3_aa: CASSQEGRGPYEQYF

v_call: TRBV30
j_call: TRBJ1-1
d_call: TRBD1
cdr3_aa: CAWRGQMNTEAFF

v_call: TRBV19
j_call: TRBJ2-7
d_call: NA
cdr3_aa: CASSTPGSRSIYEQYF

v_call: TRBV28
j_call: TRBJ2-4
d_call: TRBD2
cdr3_aa: CASSLGLAGTNIQYF

v_call: TRBV2
j_call: TRBJ1-5
d_call: TRBD1
cdr3_aa: CASIGGQGAQSNQPQHF

v_call: TRBV11-1
j_call: TRBJ2-7
d_call: TRBD2
cdr3_aa: CASSFSGGPSYEQYF

v_call: TRBV6-4
j_call: TRBJ2-7
d_call: TRBD2
cdr3_aa: CASSDQWTSGAYEQYF

v_call: TRBV28
j_call: TRBJ2-7
d_call: TRBD1
cdr3_aa: CASGDRVSYEQYF

v_call: TRBV10-3
j_call: TRBJ1-5
d_call: NA
cdr3_aa: CAISRTGNDQPQHF

v_call: TRBV5-1
j_call: TRBJ2-1
d_call: TRBD2
cdr3_aa: CASSAGLAGGLSSYNEQFF

v_call: TRBV27
j_call: TRBJ2-2
d_call: NA
cdr3_aa: CASSLWGPGELFF

v_call: TRBV7-9
j_call: TRBJ2-5
d_call: TRBD2
cdr3_aa: CASSLPPGGMGKETQYF